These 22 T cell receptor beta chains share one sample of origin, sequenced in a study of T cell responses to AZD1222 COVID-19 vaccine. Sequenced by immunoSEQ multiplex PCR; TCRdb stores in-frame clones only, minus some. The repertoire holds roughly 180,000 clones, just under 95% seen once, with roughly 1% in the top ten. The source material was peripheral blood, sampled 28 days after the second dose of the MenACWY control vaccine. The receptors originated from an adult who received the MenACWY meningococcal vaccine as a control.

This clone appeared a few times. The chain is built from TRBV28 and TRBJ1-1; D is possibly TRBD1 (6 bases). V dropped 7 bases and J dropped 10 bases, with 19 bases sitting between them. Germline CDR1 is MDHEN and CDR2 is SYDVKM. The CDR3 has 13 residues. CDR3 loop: CASIVGGLGRAFF. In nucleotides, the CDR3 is TGTGCCAGCATCGTCGGGGGCCTCGGGAGAGCTTTCTTT.

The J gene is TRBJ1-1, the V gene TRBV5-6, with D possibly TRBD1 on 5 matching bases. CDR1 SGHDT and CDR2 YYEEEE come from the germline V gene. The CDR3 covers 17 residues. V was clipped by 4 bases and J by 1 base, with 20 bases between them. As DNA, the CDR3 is TGTGCCAGCAGCCCGAGGCTGGGGCGAGGGCGGAACACTGAAGCTTTCTTT. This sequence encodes CASSPRLGRGRNTEAFF.

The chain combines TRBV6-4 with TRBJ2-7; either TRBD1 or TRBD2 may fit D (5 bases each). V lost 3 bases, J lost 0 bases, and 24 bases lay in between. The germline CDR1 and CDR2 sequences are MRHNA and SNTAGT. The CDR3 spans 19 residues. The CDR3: CASSDRCSGPPQHSYEQYF. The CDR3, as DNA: TGTGCCAGCAGTGATCGGTGTTCGGGGCCGCCACAACACTCCTACGAGCAGTACTTC.

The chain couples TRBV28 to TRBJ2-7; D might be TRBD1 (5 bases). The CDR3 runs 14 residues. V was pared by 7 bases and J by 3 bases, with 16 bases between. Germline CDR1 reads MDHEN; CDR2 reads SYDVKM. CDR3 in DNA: TGTGCCAGCACCGAGGTAGGCACAGGCTACGAGCAGTACTTC. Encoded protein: CASTEVGTGYEQYF.

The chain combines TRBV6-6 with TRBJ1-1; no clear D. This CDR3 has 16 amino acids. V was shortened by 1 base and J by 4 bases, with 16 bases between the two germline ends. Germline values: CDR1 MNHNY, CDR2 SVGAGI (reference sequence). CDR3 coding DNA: TGTGCCAGCAGTTACTTTCGCCCGGGGTGGGCCACTGAAGCTTTCTTT. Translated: CASSYFRPGWATEAFF.

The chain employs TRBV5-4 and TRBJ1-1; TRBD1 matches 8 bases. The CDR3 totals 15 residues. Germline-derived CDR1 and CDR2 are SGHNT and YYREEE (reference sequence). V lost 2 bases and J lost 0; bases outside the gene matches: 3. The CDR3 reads CASSFKTGVNTEAFF. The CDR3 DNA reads TGTGCCAGCAGCTTCAAGACAGGGGTGAACACTGAAGCTTTCTTT.

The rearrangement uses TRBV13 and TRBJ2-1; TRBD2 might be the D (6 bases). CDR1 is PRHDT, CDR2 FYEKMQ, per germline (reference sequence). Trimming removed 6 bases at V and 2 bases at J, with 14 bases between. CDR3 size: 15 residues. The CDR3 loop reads CASSPTEGTYNEQFF. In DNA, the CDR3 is TGTGCCAGCAGTCCCACGGAGGGGACCTACAATGAGCAGTTCTTC.

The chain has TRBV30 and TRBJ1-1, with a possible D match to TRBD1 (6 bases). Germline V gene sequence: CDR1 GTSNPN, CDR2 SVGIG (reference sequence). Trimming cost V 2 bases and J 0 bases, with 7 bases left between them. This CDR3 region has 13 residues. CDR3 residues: CAWSNRVNTEAFF. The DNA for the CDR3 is TGTGCCTGGAGTAACAGGGTGAACACTGAAGCTTTCTTT.

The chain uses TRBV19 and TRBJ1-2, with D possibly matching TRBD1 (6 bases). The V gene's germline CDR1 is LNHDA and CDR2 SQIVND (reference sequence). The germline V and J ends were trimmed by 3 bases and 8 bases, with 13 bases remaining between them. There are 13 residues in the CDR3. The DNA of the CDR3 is TGTGCCAGTAGTATGTGGGGGGCCCACGGCTACACCTTC. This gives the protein CASSMWGAHGYTF.

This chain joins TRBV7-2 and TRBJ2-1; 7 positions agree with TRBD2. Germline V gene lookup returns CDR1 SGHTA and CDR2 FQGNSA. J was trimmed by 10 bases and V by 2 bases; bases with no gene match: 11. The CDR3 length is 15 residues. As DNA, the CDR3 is TGTGCCAGCAGCTTATACGGGGGGTCTACCTGGGAGCAGTTCTTC. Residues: CASSLYGGSTWEQFF.

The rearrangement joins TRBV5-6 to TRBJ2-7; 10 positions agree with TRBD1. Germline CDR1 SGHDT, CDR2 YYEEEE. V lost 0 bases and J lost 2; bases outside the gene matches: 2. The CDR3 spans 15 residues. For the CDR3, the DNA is TGTGCCAGCAGCTTGGCTGGACAGGGGGCCTACGAGCAGTACTTC. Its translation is CASSLAGQGAYEQYF.

CDR3 in DNA: TGTGCCAGCAGTTCAGAGTCGGTCGGTAATCAGCCCCAGCATTTT. Amino acid sequence: CASSSESVGNQPQHF. The genes are TRBV27 and TRBJ1-5; no definite D call. Per the germline V gene, CDR1 is MNHEY and CDR2 is SMNVEV (reference sequence). Trimming removed 4 bases from V and 4 bases from J, with 14 bases in between. The CDR3 is 15 residues long.

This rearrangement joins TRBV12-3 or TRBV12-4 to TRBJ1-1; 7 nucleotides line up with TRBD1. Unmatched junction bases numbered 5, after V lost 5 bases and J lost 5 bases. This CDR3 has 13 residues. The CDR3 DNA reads TGTGCCAGCAGTCGACAGGGCGAAACTGAAGCTTTCTTT. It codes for CASSRQGETEAFF.

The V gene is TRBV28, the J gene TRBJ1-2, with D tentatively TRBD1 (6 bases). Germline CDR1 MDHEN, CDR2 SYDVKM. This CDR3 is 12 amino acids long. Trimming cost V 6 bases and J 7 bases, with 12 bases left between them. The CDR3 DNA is TGTGCCAGCAGGCAGGGACATGGTGGCTACACCTTC. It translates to CASRQGHGGYTF.

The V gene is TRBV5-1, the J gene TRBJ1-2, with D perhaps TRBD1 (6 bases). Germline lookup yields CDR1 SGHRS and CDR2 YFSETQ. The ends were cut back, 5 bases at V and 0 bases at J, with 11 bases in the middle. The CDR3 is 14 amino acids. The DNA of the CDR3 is TGCGCCAGCAGACAGGACAGACCTAACTATGGCTACACCTTC. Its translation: CASRQDRPNYGYTF. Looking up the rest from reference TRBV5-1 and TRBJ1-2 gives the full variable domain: KAGVTQTPRYLIKTRGQQVTLSCSPISGHRSVSWYQQTPGQGLQFLFEYFSETQRNKGNFPGRFSGRQFSNSRSEMNVSTLELGDSALYLCASRQDRPNYGYTFGSGTRLTVV.

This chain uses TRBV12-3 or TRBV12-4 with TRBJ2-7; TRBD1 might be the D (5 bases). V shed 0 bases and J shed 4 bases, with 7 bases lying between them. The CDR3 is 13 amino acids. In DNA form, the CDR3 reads TGTGCCAGCAGTTTAGCTGGGGCTTACGAGCAGTACTTC. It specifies CASSLAGAYEQYF.

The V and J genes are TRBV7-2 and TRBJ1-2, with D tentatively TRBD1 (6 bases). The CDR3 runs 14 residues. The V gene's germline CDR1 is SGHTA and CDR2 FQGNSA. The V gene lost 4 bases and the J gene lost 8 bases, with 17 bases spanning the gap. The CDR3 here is CASSSLSGARGYTF. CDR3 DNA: TGTGCCAGCAGCTCTCTATCAGGGGCCCGCGGCTACACCTTC.

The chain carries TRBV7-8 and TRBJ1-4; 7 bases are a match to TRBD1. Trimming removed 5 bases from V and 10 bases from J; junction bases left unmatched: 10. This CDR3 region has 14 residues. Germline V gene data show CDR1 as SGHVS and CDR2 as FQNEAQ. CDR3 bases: TGTGCCAGCAGCACCAGGACAGGATCGGGAAAACTGTTTTTT. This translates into CASSTRTGSGKLFF.

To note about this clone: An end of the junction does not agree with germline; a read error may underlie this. The CDR3 spells CASSYAGGLQGTQYF. The CDR3 coding sequence is TGTGCCAGCAGTTACGCGGGGGGCCTCCAAGGGACCCAGTACTTC. The rearrangement uses TRBV6-5 and TRBJ2-5; 8 bases agree with TRBD2. Germline V lookup: CDR1 MNHEY, CDR2 SVGAGI. The CDR3 length is 15 residues.

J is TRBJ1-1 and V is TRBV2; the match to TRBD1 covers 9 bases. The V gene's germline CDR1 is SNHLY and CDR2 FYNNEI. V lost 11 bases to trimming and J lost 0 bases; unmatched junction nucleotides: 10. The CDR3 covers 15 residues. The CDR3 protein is CACQTGGSLNTEAFF. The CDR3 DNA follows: TGTGCCTGCCAAACAGGGGGCTCCTTGAACACTGAAGCTTTCTTT. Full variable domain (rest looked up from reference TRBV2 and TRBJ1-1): EPEVTQTPSHQVTQMGQEVILRCVPISNHLYFYWYRQILGQKVEFLVSFYNNEISEKSEIFDDQFSVERPDGSNFTLKIRSTKLEDSAMYFCACQTGGSLNTEAFFGQGTRLTVV.

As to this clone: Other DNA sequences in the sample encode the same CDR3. The CDR3 bases are TGTGCCAGCAGCTTAGACGGGTTGAACACTGAAGCTTTCTTT. This codes for CASSLDGLNTEAFF. The chain uses TRBV7-2 and TRBJ1-1; no firm D call. The germline gives CDR1 SGHTA, CDR2 FQGNSA. Trimming took 1 base from V and 0 from J, leaving 6 bases between them. This CDR3 has 14 amino acids.

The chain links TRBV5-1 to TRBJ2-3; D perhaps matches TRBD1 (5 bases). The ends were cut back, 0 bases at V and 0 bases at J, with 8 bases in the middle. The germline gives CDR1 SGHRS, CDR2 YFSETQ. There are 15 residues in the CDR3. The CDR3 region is CASSLGGRSTDTQYF. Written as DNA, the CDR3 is TGCGCCAGCAGCTTGGGGGGCAGGAGCACAGATACGCAGTATTTT.